The 14 T cell receptor beta chains given below trace back to one sample, sequenced in a study of identical twins. TCRdb ran MiXCR on the 5' RACE reads and lists one entry per CDR3 protein. The sample lists 450,000 or so distinct CDR3 sequences; 14% were seen once. This same sample was also taken into another study, of yellow fever vaccine responses in identical twins.

Sequenced: CD4+ T cells sorted from blood. The receptors shown here come from a woman aged 18-29 years in good health.

This clonotype was picked up a small number of times. J is TRBJ2-2 and V is TRBV6-1, with 10 bases identical to TRBD2. V shed 7 bases and J 1 base; nucleotides not matched to a gene: 3. Per germline, CDR1 MNHNS and CDR2 SASEGT. The CDR3 has 15 amino acids. CDR3 sequence reads: CASKTSGKNTGELFF. The CDR3 DNA reads TGTGCCAGCAAAACTAGCGGGAAGAACACCGGGGAGCTGTTTTTT.

This clonotype was detected a few times. The CDR3: CAISEASGTNEQFF. Written as DNA, the CDR3 is TGTGCCATCAGTGAAGCTAGCGGGACGAATGAGCAGTTCTTC. V usage is TRBV10-3 and J usage is TRBJ2-1, with 9 bases aligning to TRBD2. The trim removed 3 bases at V and 7 bases at J, leaving 4 bases unmatched. This CDR3 is 14 amino acids long. Germline V gene data show CDR1 as ENHRY and CDR2 as SYGVKD.

This clonotype was recorded many times. The CDR3 sequence: CASSLVRQNTGELFF. The CDR3 DNA reads as TGCGCCAGCAGCTTGGTTCGACAGAACACCGGGGAGCTGTTTTTT. This chain connects TRBV5-1 to TRBJ2-2; D call uncertain. The CDR3 is made up of 15 amino acids. The germline V gene encodes CDR1 SGHRS and CDR2 YFSETQ. Trimming took 0 bases from V and 1 from J, leaving 7 bases between them. Full variable domain (rest looked up from reference TRBV5-1 and TRBJ2-2): KAGVTQTPRYLIKTRGQQVTLSCSPISGHRSVSWYQQTPGQGLQFLFEYFSETQRNKGNFPGRFSGRQFSNSRSEMNVSTLELGDSALYLCASSLVRQNTGELFFGEGSRLTVL.

This clonotype turned up a few times. The rearrangement uses TRBV9 and TRBJ2-3; TRBD2 agrees at 9 bases. The CDR3 extends over 20 amino acids. Trimming cost V 0 bases and J 2 bases; bases outside gene matches: 16. Per germline, CDR1 SGDLS and CDR2 YYNGEE. CDR3 DNA: TGTGCCAGCAGCGTAGAGGGGAATAGCGGGGGCCCCATCAACACAGATACGCAGTATTTT. Translated, it gives CASSVEGNSGGPINTDTQYF.

This clonotype has a handful of counts. This chain connects TRBV7-2 to TRBJ2-3, with 7 bases fitting TRBD2. The J segment lost 0 bases and the V segment lost 1 base, leaving 4 bases of the junction unmatched. The CDR3 is 16 residues long. Germline CDR1 SGHTA, CDR2 FQGNSA. CDR3 in DNA: TGTGCCAGCAGCTTAGGCGGGAGACTCAGCACAGATACGCAGTATTTT. It is translated as CASSLGGRLSTDTQYF.

This clonotype turned up a few times. This chain joins TRBV9 and TRBJ2-3; TRBD2 is a possible D gene (6 bases). V lost 7 bases to trimming and J lost 1 base, with 10 bases between them. This CDR3 contains 13 residues. Germline V gives CDR1 SGDLS, CDR2 YYNGEE. The CDR3 here is CASGGVGTDTQYF. The CDR3 nucleotides are TGTGCCAGCGGCGGGGTAGGCACAGATACGCAGTATTTT.

This clonotype turned up a few times. The J gene is TRBJ2-5, the V gene TRBV5-1; perhaps TRBD2 as D (5 bases). The CDR3 has 16 amino acids. The V gene's germline CDR1 is SGHRS and CDR2 YFSETQ. V lost 0 bases and J lost 3, with 15 bases in between. CDR3 amino acids: CASSLALPSSEETQYF. The CDR3 region has the DNA TGCGCCAGCAGCTTGGCTCTGCCTAGCTCAGAAGAGACCCAGTACTTC.

This clonotype has just a few counts. The chain carries TRBV27 and TRBJ2-3; D is unclear. V was shortened by 0 bases and J by 1 base, with 8 bases between the two germline ends. There are 15 residues in the CDR3. Germline-derived CDR1 and CDR2 are MNHEY and SMNVEV (reference sequence). The CDR3 DNA follows: TGTGCCAGCAGTTTATCGATTGGGGGCACAGATACGCAGTATTTT. Protein: CASSLSIGGTDTQYF.

This clonotype was observed a handful of times. In DNA form, the CDR3 reads TGTGCCAGCAGTATCCTCGGGGGGGGCTACACCTTC. Translation gives CASSILGGGYTF. The chain couples TRBV12-3 or TRBV12-4 to TRBJ1-2, with a weak D call TRBD1 (5 bases). Trimming left V 5 bases short and J 8 bases short, with 12 bases between. CDR3 length: 12 residues.

This clonotype was seen only a few times. The rearrangement links TRBV4-1 to TRBJ1-5; D call uncertain. Trimming took 5 bases from V and 0 from J, leaving 17 bases between them. The V gene's germline CDR1 is MGHRA and CDR2 YSYEKL. The CDR3 has 17 residues. Here the CDR3 reads CASSKNTGQNSNQPQHF. CDR3 DNA: TGCGCCAGCAGCAAAAACACCGGGCAGAATAGCAATCAGCCCCAGCATTTT.

The genes are TRBV2 and TRBJ2-1; TRBD1 agrees at 8 bases. CDR3 length equals 15 residues. V shed 5 bases, J shed 5 bases, and the junction held 8 bases outside the gene matches. CDR1 is SNHLY and CDR2 is FYNNEI in the germline V gene. CDR3 region: CASSSRDRKNNEQFF. DNA of the CDR3: TGTGCCAGCAGTTCCAGGGACAGGAAGAACAATGAGCAGTTCTTC.

V is TRBV5-1 and J is TRBJ2-3; 15 bases map to TRBD2. Germline V gives CDR1 SGHRS, CDR2 YFSETQ. The J segment lost 6 bases and the V segment lost 4 bases, leaving 6 bases of the junction unmatched. The CDR3 extends over 16 amino acids. The CDR3 sequence is CASSRTSGRAYDTQYF. CDR3 nucleotide sequence: TGCGCCAGCAGCCGGACTAGCGGGAGGGCTTACGATACGCAGTATTTT.

The chain carries TRBV7-9 and TRBJ2-3; 11 positions match TRBD2. Losses at the gene ends were 0 bases for V and 3 bases for J; bases not matched to a gene: 5. CDR3 length: 17 residues. In germline, CDR1 is SEHNR, CDR2 FQNEAQ (reference sequence). The CDR3 DNA is TGTGCCAGCAGCTTAGCCGGGACTAGCGGATTAACAGATACGCAGTATTTT. Residues: CASSLAGTSGLTDTQYF.

This clonotype turned up a few times. V gene TRBV7-9 combines with J gene TRBJ1-1, with 7 bases aligning to TRBD1. Germline CDR1 and CDR2: SEHNR and FQNEAQ (reference sequence). CDR3 length: 14 residues. The V gene end was trimmed by 5 bases and the J gene end by 3 bases; junction bases not matched to a gene: 6. The CDR3: CASSRGQTYTEAFF. Here the CDR3 DNA reads TGTGCCAGCAGCCGGGGACAGACCTACACTGAAGCTTTCTTT.